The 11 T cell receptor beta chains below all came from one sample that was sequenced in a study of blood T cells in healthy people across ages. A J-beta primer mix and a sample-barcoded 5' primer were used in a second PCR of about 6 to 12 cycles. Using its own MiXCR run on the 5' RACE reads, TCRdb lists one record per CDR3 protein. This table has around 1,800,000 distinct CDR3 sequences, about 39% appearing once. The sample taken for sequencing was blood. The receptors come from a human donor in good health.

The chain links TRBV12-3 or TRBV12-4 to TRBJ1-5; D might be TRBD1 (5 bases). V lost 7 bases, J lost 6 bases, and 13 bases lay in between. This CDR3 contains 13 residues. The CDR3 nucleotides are TGTGCCAGCACCCTCGGGGGGAGTCAGCCCCAGCATTTT. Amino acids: CASTLGGSQPQHF.

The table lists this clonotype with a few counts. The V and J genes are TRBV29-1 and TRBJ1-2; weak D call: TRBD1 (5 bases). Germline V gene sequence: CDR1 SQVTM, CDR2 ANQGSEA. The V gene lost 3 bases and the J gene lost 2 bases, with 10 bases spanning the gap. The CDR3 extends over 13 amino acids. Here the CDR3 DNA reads TGCAGCGTTGACCAGGGAACCAACTATGGCTACACCTTC. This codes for CSVDQGTNYGYTF.

CDR3 in DNA: TGCGCCAGCAGCCTGGGACCCCCGCCGGAAAAACTGTTTTTT. It is translated as CASSLGPPPEKLFF. The rearrangement joins TRBV5-1 to TRBJ1-4, with D possibly matching TRBD1 (5 bases). CDR3 length: 14 amino acids. Germline V gene data show CDR1 as SGHRS and CDR2 as YFSETQ. Trimming took 4 bases from V and 8 from J, leaving 15 bases between them.

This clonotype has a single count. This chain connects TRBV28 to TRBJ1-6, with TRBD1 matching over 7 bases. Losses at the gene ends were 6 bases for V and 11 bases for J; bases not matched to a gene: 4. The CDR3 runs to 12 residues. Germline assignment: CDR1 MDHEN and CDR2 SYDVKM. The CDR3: CASSDRVAPLHF. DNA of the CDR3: TGTGCCAGCAGCGACAGGGTTGCACCCCTCCACTTT. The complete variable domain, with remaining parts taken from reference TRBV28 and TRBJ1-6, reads DVKVTQSSRYLVKRTGEKVFLECVQDMDHENMFWYRQDPGLGLRLIYFSYDVKMKEKGDIPEGYSVSREKKERFSLILESASTNQTSMYLCASSDRVAPLHFGNGTRLTVT.

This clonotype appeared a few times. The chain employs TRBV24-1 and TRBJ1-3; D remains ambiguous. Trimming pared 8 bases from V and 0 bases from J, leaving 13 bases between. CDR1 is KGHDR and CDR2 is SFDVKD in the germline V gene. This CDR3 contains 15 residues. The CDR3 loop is CATKTDYPSGNTIYF. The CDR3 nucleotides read TGTGCCACCAAGACGGACTACCCCTCTGGAAACACCATATATTTT.

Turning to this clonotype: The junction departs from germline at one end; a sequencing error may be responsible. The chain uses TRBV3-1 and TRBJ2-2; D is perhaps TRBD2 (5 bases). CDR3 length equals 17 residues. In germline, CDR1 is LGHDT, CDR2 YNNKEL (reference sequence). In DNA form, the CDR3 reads TGTGCCAGCAGCAGAAGACCGGTAACAGAGAACACCGGGGAGCGGTTTTTT. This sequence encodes CASSRRPVTENTGERFF.

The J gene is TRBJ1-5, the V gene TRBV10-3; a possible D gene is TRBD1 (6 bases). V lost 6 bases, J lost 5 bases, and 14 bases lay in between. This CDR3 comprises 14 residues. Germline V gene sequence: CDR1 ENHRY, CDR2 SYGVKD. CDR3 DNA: TGTGCCATCAGAGATACAGGGCCCGATCAGCCCCAGCATTTT. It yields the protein CAIRDTGPDQPQHF.

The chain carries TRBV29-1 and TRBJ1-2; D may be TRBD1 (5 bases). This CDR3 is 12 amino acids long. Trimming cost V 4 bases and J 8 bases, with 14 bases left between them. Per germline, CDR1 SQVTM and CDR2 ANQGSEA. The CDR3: CSVGRRDLGYTF. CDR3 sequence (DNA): TGCAGCGTTGGGCGCAGGGACCTCGGCTACACCTTC.

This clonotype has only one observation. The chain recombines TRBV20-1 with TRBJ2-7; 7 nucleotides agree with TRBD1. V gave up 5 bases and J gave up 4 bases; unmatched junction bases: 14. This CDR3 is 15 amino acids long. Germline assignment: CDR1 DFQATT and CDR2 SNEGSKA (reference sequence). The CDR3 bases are TGCAGTGCTTTGACAACAGGGGTCCTACTTTACGAGCAGTACTTC. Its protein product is CSALTTGVLLYEQYF.

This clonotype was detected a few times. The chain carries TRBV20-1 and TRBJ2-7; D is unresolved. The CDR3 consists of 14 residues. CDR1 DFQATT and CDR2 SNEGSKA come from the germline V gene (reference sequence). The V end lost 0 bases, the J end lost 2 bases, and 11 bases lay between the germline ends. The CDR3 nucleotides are TGCAGTGCTAGAGATTCGGCAGGAACCTACGAGCAGTACTTC. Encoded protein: CSARDSAGTYEQYF.

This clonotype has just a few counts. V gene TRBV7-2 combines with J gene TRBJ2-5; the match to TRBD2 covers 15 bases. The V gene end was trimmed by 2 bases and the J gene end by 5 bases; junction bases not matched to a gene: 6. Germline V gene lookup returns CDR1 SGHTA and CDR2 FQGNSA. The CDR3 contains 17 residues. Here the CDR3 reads CASSLTGLAGGPETQYF. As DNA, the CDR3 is TGTGCCAGCAGCTTAACAGGACTAGCGGGGGGGCCGGAGACCCAGTACTTC.